These T cell receptor beta chains were read from a single sample in a study of CD8 T cells in ankylosing spondylitis. A single record per CDR3 protein comes from TCRdb applying MiXCR to the 5' RACE reads. The table includes 470,000 or so distinct CDR3 sequences, roughly a quarter detected once. The sample consisted of blood, either unsorted or a sorted T cell fraction (not recorded which). The source of these receptors is a male donor with ankylosing spondylitis. CDR3s include the opening cysteine and the closing phenylalanine or tryptophan. D genes are given only for firm matches. Clone size is not always given. Where it is, it says once, few, many or a class for expanded clones.

J gene,D gene,clone size,V gene,CDR3 protein,CDR3 DNA
TRBJ2-5,TRBD2,.,TRBV20-1,CSAMTSGIQETQYF,TGCAGTGCCATGACTAGCGGGATCCAAGAGACCCAGTACTTC
TRBJ1-2,TRBD1,.,TRBV7-9,CASSLVPTGVDGYTF,TGTGCCAGCAGCTTAGTTCCGACAGGGGTAGATGGCTACACCTTC
TRBJ2-7,.,few,TRBV20-1,CSARSPSPRGGEQYF,TGCAGTGCTAGATCCCCCTCCCCCCGGGGCGGGGAGCAGTACTTC
TRBJ1-1,.,few,TRBV20-1,CSAIRGANTEAFF,TGCAGTGCTATACGGGGGGCGAACACTGAAGCTTTCTTT
TRBJ2-2,TRBD1,.,TRBV3-1,CASSHRQGNTGELFF,TGTGCCAGCAGCCACCGACAGGGGAACACCGGGGAGCTGTTTTTT
TRBJ2-1,.,.,TRBV12-5,CASAGRVSTDEQFF,TGTGCTAGTGCCGGTAGGGTTTCCACGGATGAGCAGTTCTTC
TRBJ2-7,TRBD1,few,TRBV2,CASRQGESSYEQYF,TGTGCCAGCAGGCAGGGGGAAAGCTCCTACGAGCAGTACTTC
TRBJ2-5,.,few,TRBV24-1,CATAVGGVLGETQYF,TGTGCCACCGCGGTCGGAGGGGTGTTGGGGGAGACCCAGTACTTC
TRBJ1-1,.,.,TRBV7-9,CASSSTGTAGNTEAFF,TGTGCCAGCAGCTCCACAGGGACCGCTGGTAACACTGAAGCTTTCTTT
TRBJ2-1,.,.,TRBV11-2,CASSLTAGEQFF,TGTGCCAGCAGCTTGACGGCCGGAGAGCAGTTCTTC
TRBJ2-1,.,many,TRBV12-3/TRBV12-4,CASSFRTEINEQFF,TGTGCCAGCAGTTTTAGGACGGAGATTAATGAGCAGTTCTTC
TRBJ2-1,TRBD2,.,TRBV24-1,CATSDFGGVQFF,TGTGCCACCAGTGATTTTGGGGGGGTGCAGTTCTTC
TRBJ1-4,.,few,TRBV15,CATSRDTKGSGEKLFF,TGTGCCACCAGCCGTGACACCAAGGGCTCGGGGGAAAAACTGTTTTTT
TRBJ2-7,TRBD1,.,TRBV2,CASHTGGYEQYF,TGTGCCAGTCATACAGGGGGGTACGAGCAGTACTTC
TRBJ1-5,.,.,TRBV20-1,CSAEPDPPHQPQHF,TGCAGTGCTGAACCGGACCCCCCACATCAGCCCCAGCATTTT
TRBJ2-7,TRBD2,.,TRBV6-2/TRBV6-3,CASERSGSYEQYF,TGTGCCAGCGAGCGGAGCGGGAGTTACGAGCAGTACTTC
TRBJ2-1,.,.,TRBV7-2,CASSSQAAFLDEQFF,TGTGCCAGCAGCTCTCAGGCGGCCTTCCTGGATGAGCAGTTCTTC
TRBJ2-1,TRBD2,few,TRBV7-9,CASSGGASGPYNEQFF,TGTGCCAGCAGCGGGGGGGCTAGCGGGCCCTACAATGAGCAGTTCTTC
TRBJ1-2,.,few,TRBV3-1,CASSQDGEGYTF,TGTGCCAGCAGCCAAGATGGGGAAGGCTACACCTTC
TRBJ2-7,.,once,TRBV27,CASSFSGPPLSYEQYF,TGTGCCAGCAGTTTCTCGGGCCCTCCCCTCTCCTACGAGCAGTACTTC
TRBJ2-1,TRBD2,few,TRBV20-1,CSARDPLAPNEQFF,TGCAGTGCTAGAGATCCACTAGCGCCTAATGAGCAGTTCTTC
TRBJ1-6,.,.,TRBV20-1,CSARDGANSPLHF,TGCAGTGCTAGAGATGGGGCTAATTCACCCCTCCACTTT
TRBJ2-5,.,few,TRBV20-1,CSARWEDQETQYF,TGCAGTGCTAGATGGGAGGACCAAGAGACCCAGTACTTC
TRBJ2-1,TRBD2,few,TRBV12-3/TRBV12-4,CASTRTSAYNEQFF,TGTGCCAGCACCCGGACTAGCGCTTACAATGAGCAGTTCTTC
TRBJ1-2,.,.,TRBV12-3/TRBV12-4,CASSLDRRYGYTF,TGTGCCAGCAGCCTAGACAGACGCTATGGCTACACCTTC
TRBJ2-1,TRBD2,.,TRBV6-2/TRBV6-3,CASTLGVAGINEQFF,TGTGCCAGCACTCTCGGAGTAGCGGGGATCAATGAGCAGTTCTTC
TRBJ1-1,.,once,TRBV5-6,CASSLAAVAGLTEAFF,TGTGCCAGCAGCTTGGCCGCGGTGGCAGGCCTCACTGAAGCTTTCTTT
TRBJ2-3,TRBD1,few,TRBV6-1,CASSPTGVDTQYF,TGTGCCAGCAGTCCTACAGGGGTAGATACGCAGTATTTT
TRBJ1-1,.,.,TRBV6-6,CASSYDETEAFF,TGTGCCAGCAGTTACGACGAGACTGAAGCTTTCTTT
TRBJ2-1,TRBD2,few,TRBV6-1,CASSELAGFLNEQFF,TGTGCCAGCAGTGAGCTAGCGGGATTCTTAAATGAGCAGTTCTTC
TRBJ2-1,TRBD2,few,TRBV11-2,CASSLTSGRWNEQFF,TGTGCCAGCAGCCTGACTAGCGGGAGGTGGAATGAGCAGTTCTTC
TRBJ2-7,.,few,TRBV21-1,CASSKRVGSTDYEQYF,TGTGCCAGCAGCAAGAGAGTAGGGTCGACGGACTACGAGCAGTACTTC
TRBJ2-3,.,.,TRBV20-1,CSASSESSTDTQYF,TGCAGTGCTAGTTCCGAATCTAGCACAGATACGCAGTATTTT
TRBJ1-3,.,.,TRBV3-1,CASAGGQGNTIYF,TGTGCCAGCGCAGGTGGTCAGGGAAACACCATATATTTT
TRBJ2-2,.,.,TRBV5-1,CASSLGYNTGELFF,TGCGCCAGCAGCTTGGGCTACAACACCGGGGAGCTGTTTTTT
TRBJ1-2,TRBD1,.,TRBV24-1,CATSDFEGTGYGYTF,TGTGCCACCAGTGATTTTGAAGGGACAGGCTATGGCTACACCTTC
TRBJ2-5,.,.,TRBV20-1,CSALTKETQYF,TGCAGTGCCCTGACTAAAGAGACCCAGTACTTC
TRBJ2-1,.,few,TRBV7-2,CASNHQGGGNEQFF,TGTGCCAGCAACCACCAGGGGGGCGGCAATGAGCAGTTCTTC
TRBJ2-3,.,.,TRBV20-1,CSATRTDSTDTQYF,TGCAGTGCCACAAGGACGGATAGCACAGATACGCAGTATTTT
TRBJ1-2,.,.,TRBV12-3/TRBV12-4,CASSLTAGNDGYTF,TGTGCCAGCAGTTTAACGGCGGGGAACGATGGCTACACCTTC
TRBJ2-3,TRBD2,.,TRBV27,CASIPTGGPSDTQYF,TGTGCCAGCATCCCGACGGGAGGGCCTTCAGATACGCAGTATTTT
TRBJ1-4,TRBD1,.,TRBV20-1,CSLDRGAEKLFF,TGCAGTCTTGACAGGGGAGCGGAAAAACTGTTTTTT
TRBJ2-1,TRBD2,.,TRBV20-1,CSASGGGLAGDLSYNEQFF,TGCAGTGCTAGTGGGGGGGGACTAGCGGGAGACCTTTCCTACAATGAGCAGTTCTTC
TRBJ2-1,TRBD2,few,TRBV7-9,CASSSGRASNEQFF,TGTGCCAGCAGTAGCGGGAGGGCCAGCAATGAGCAGTTCTTC
TRBJ2-1,TRBD2,.,TRBV20-1,CSAPPALAGVNEQFF,TGCAGTGCCCCCCCCGCACTAGCGGGAGTCAATGAGCAGTTCTTC
TRBJ2-1,TRBD2,few,TRBV24-1,CATSDPAGGAYNEQFF,TGTGCCACCAGTGACCCCGCGGGGGGGGCCTACAATGAGCAGTTCTTC
TRBJ2-2,TRBD1,.,TRBV5-1,CASSYGTVNTGELFF,TGCGCCAGCAGCTACGGGACAGTGAACACCGGGGAGCTGTTTTTT
TRBJ1-2,.,.,TRBV20-1,CSARRLYGYTF,TGCAGTGCTAGAAGGTTGTATGGCTACACCTTC